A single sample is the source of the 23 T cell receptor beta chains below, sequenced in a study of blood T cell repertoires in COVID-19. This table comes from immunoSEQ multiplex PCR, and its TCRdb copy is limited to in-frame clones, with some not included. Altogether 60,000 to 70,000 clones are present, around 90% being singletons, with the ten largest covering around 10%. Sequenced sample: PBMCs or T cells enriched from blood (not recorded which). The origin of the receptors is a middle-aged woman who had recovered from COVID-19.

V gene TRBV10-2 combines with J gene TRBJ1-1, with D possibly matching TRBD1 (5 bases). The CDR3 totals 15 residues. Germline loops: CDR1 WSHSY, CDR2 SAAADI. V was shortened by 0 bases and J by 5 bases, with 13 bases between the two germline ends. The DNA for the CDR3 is TGCGCCAGCAGTGAGTCAGGTACAGGTTGGACTGAAGCTTTCTTT. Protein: CASSESGTGWTEAFF.

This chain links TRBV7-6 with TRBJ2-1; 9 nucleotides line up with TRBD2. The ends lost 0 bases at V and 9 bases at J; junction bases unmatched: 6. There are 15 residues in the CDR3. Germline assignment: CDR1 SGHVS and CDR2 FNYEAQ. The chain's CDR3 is CASSLAAGGVFEQFF. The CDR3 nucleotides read TGTGCCAGCAGCTTAGCGGCGGGGGGGGTTTTTGAGCAGTTCTTC.

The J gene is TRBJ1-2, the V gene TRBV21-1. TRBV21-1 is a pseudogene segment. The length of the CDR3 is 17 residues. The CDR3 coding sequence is TGTGCCAGCAGTCCAGAGGGTGCGGGGGGAACCAACTATGGCTACACCTTC. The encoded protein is CASSPEGAGGTNYGYTF.

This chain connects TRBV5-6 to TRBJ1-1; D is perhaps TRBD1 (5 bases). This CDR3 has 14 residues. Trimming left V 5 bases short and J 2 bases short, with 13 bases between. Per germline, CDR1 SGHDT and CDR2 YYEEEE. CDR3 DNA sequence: TGTGCCAGCAGACCCAGGGTCTCTAACACTGAAGCTTTCTTT. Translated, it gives CASRPRVSNTEAFF.

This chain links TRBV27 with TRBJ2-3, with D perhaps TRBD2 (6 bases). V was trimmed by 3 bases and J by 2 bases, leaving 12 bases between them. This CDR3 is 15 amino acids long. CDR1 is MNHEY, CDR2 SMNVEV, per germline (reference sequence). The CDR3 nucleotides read TGTGCCAGCAGTTTTGCGGCGGGGACCACAGATACGCAGTATTTT. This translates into CASSFAAGTTDTQYF.

CDR3 loop: CASSLEGTGANVLTF. CDR3 sequence (DNA): TGCGCCAGCAGCTTGGAGGGGACTGGGGCCAACGTCCTGACTTTC. This chain uses TRBV5-1 with TRBJ2-6, with D tentatively TRBD1 (5 bases). Germline assignment: CDR1 SGHRS and CDR2 YFSETQ. Between the trimmed V and J ends, which lost 0 bases and 2 bases, there was a span of 6 bases. The CDR3 extends over 15 amino acids.

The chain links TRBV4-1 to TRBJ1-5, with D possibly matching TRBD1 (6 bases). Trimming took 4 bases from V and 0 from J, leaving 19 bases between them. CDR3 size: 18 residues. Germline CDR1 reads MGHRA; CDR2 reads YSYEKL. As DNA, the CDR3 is TGCGCCAGCAGCCTTCAGGGGCCCCCGATAAATAGCAATCAGCCCCAGCATTTT. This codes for CASSLQGPPINSNQPQHF.

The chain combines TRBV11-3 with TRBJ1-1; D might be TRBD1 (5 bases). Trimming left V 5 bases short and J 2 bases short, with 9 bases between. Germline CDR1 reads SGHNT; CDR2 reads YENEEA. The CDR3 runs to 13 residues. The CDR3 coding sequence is TGTGCCAGCAGCCCGGGGGGAAACACTGAAGCTTTCTTT. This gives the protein CASSPGGNTEAFF.

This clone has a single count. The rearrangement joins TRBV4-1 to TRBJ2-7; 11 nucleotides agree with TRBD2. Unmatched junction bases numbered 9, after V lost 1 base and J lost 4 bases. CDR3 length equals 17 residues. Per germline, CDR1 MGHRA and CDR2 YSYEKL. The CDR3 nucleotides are TGCGCCAGCAGCCAAGCCCTTATTACTAGCGGGGGTTACGAGCAGTACTTC. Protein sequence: CASSQALITSGGYEQYF.

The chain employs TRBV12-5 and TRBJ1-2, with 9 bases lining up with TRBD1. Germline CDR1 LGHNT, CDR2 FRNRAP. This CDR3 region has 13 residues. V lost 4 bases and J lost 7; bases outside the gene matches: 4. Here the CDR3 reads CASGSGQGLGYTF. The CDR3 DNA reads TGTGCTAGTGGTTCGGGACAGGGACTTGGCTACACCTTC.

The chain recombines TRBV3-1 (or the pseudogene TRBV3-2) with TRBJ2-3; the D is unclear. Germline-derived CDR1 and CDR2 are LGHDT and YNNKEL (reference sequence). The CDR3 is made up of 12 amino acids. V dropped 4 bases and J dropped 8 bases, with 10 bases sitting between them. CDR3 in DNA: TGTGCCAGCAGCCCCTCCTACGGTACGCAGTATTTT. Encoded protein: CASSPSYGTQYF.

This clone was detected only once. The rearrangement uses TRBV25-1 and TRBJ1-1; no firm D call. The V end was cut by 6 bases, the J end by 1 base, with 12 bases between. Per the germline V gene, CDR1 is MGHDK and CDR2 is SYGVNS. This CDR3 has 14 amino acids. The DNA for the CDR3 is TGTGCCAGCAGCGGGGTGGGTAGGAACACTGAAGCTTTCTTT. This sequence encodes CASSGVGRNTEAFF.

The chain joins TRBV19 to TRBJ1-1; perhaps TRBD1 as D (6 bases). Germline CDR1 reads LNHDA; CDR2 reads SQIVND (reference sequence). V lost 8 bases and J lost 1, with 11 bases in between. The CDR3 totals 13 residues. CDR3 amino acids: CASLQGWNTEAFF. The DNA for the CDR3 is TGTGCCAGTTTACAGGGTTGGAACACTGAAGCTTTCTTT.

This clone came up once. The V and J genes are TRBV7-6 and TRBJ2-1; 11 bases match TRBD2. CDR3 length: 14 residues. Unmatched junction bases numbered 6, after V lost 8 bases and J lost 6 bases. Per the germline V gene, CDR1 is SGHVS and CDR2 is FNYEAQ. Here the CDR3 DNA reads TGTGCCAGCGCTCCGACTAGCGGGGCCAATGAGCAGTTCTTC. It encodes CASAPTSGANEQFF.

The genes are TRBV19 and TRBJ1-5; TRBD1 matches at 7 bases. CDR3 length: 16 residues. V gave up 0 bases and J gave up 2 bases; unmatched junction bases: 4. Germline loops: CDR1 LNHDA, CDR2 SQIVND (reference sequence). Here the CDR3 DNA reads TGTGCCAGTAGTATAGATGACCAGGGGGGCAATCAGCCCCAGCATTTT. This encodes CASSIDDQGGNQPQHF.

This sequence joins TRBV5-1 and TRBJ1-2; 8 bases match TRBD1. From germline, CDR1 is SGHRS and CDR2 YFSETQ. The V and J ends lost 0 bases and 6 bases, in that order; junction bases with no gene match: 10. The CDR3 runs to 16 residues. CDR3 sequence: CASSLEIGQGSDGYTF. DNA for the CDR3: TGCGCCAGCAGCTTGGAAATCGGACAGGGATCGGATGGCTACACCTTC.

This CDR3 is CASSLETGWYNEQFF. The DNA of the CDR3 is TGCGCCAGCAGCTTGGAGACAGGGTGGTACAATGAGCAGTTCTTC. The chain joins TRBV5-1 to TRBJ2-1; 7 nucleotides match TRBD1. Germline V CDR1 and CDR2: SGHRS, YFSETQ. Trimming took 0 bases from V and 4 from J; bases not matched to a gene: 4. The CDR3 sequence is 15 residues long.

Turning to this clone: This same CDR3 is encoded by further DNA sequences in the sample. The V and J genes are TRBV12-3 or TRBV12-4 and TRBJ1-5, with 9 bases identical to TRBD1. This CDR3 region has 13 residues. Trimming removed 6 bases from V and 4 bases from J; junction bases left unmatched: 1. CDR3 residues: CASRGTGNQPQHF. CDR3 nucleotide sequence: TGTGCCAGCAGGGGGACAGGGAATCAGCCCCAGCATTTT.

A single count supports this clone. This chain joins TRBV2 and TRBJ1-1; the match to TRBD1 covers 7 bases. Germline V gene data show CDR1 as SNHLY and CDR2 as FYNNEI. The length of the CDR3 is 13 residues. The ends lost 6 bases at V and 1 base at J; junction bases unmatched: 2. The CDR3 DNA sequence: TGTGCCAGCAGGCGGGACAGGAACACTGAAGCTTTCTTT. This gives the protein CASRRDRNTEAFF.

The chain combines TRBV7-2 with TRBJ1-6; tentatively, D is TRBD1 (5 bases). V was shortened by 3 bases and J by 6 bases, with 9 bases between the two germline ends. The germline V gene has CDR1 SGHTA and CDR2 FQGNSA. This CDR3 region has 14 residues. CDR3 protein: CASSLGGVNSPLHF. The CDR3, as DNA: TGTGCCAGCAGCTTGGGGGGAGTTAATTCACCCCTCCACTTT.

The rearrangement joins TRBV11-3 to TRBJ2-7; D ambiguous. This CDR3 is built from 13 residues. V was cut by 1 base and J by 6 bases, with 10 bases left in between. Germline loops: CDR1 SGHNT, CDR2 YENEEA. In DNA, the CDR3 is TGTGCCAGCAGCTTAGGGTCGGGTTCCGAGCAGTACTTC. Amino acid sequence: CASSLGSGSEQYF.

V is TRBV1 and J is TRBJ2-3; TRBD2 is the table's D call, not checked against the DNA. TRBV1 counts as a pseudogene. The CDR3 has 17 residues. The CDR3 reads CTSSHYRTSGHTDTQYF. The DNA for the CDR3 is TGCACCAGCAGCCATTATCGAACTAGCGGACATACAGATACGCAGTATTTT.

The CDR3 is CATSRVQGYQHF. For the CDR3, the DNA is TGTGCCACCAGCAGAGTACAGGGTTACCAGCATTTT. The chain is built from TRBV15 and TRBJ1-5; TRBD1 is a possible D gene (6 bases). Trimming took 1 base from V and 12 from J, leaving 10 bases between them. The CDR3 length is 12 residues. Germline CDR1 and CDR2: LNHNV and YYDKDF (reference sequence).